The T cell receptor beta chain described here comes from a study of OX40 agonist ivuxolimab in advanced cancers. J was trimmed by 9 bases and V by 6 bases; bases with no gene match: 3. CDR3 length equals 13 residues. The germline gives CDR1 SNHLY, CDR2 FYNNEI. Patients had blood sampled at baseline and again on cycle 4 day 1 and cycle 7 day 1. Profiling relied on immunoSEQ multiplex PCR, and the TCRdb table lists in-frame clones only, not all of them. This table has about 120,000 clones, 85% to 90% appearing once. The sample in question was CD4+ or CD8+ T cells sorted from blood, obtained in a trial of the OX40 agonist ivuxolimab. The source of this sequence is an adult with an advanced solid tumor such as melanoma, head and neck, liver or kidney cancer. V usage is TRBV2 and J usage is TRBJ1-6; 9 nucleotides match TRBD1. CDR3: CASRETGGSPLHF. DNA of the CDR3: TGTGCCAGCAGAGAGACAGGGGGTTCACCCCTCCACTTT.